This T cell receptor beta chain was recorded in a study of blood T cell repertoires in COVID-19. Study-wide context: From the United States, Italy and Spain came samples of acute and convalescent COVID-19. Nucleic acid was either cDNA or gDNA, and it came from T cells, B-cell-depleted T cells, or PBMCs.

The CDR3 covers 16 residues. Trimming at V came to 1 base and at J to 3 bases, leaving 7 bases not matched to a gene. Germline lookup yields CDR1 SGHRS and CDR2 YFSETQ. Study processing details: By means of reference gene primer amplification, nucleated cell counts were estimated. Clones were sequenced by immunoSEQ multiplex PCR, and TCRdb holds only the in-frame ones, with some missing. V, J and clone size reflect that table, while D and trimming were determined from the DNA. The table has 150,000 to 200,000 clones, approximately 90% seen once. The chain links TRBV5-1 to TRBJ2-3, with 8 bases identical to TRBD2. The origin of this receptor is a man aged 55 to 69 with active or convalescent COVID-19. Sequencing input: peripheral blood. This chain's CDR3 is CASSLMKVAGTDTQYF. The CDR3 region has the DNA TGCGCCAGCAGCTTGATGAAGGTAGCGGGGACAGATACGCAGTATTTT.